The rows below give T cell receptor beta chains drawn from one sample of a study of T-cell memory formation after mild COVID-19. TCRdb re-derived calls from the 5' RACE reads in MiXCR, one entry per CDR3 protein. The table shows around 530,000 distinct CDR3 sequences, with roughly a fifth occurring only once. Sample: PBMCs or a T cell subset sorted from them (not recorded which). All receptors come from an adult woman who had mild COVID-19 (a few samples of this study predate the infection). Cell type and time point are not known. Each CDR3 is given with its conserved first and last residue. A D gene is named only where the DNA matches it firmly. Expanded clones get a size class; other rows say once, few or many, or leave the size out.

CDR3: CASTRLARPPSSYEQYF; DNA: TGTGCCAGCACTCGACTAGCCCGGCCCCCAAGCTCCTACGAGCAGTACTTC; size: many; V: TRBV6-5; D: TRBD2; J: TRBJ2-7
CDR3: CASSLPARTYEQYF; DNA: TGTGCCAGCAGCTTACCGGCTAGAACCTACGAGCAGTACTTC; size: .; V: TRBV13; D: .; J: TRBJ2-7
CDR3: CASSIVGRKDTDTQYF; DNA: TGTGCCAGTAGTATAGTAGGCAGGAAGGACACAGATACGCAGTATTTT; size: .; V: TRBV19; D: .; J: TRBJ2-3
CDR3: CASSEWGGQPQHF; DNA: TGTGCCAGCAGTGAATGGGGCGGGCAGCCCCAGCATTTT; size: few; V: TRBV6-1; D: .; J: TRBJ1-5
CDR3: CASSSVGGVYEQYF; DNA: TGTGCCAGCAGCTCAGTAGGGGGGGTCTACGAGCAGTACTTC; size: few; V: TRBV5-6; D: .; J: TRBJ2-7
CDR3: CASSLAQSAATNEKLFF; DNA: TGCGCCAGCAGCTTGGCCCAGAGCGCTGCAACTAATGAAAAACTGTTTTTT; size: .; V: TRBV5-1; D: .; J: TRBJ1-4
CDR3: CASSIRPHEQYF; DNA: TGTGCCAGCAGTATCCGACCCCACGAGCAGTACTTC; size: few; V: TRBV12-3/TRBV12-4; D: .; J: TRBJ2-7
CDR3: CASSIGRVYGYTF; DNA: TGTGCCAGTAGTATCGGCAGGGTCTATGGCTACACCTTC; size: .; V: TRBV19; D: .; J: TRBJ1-2
CDR3: CASSWTVMGYEQYF; DNA: TGTGCCAGCAGCTGGACAGTCATGGGCTACGAGCAGTACTTC; size: .; V: TRBV7-2; D: .; J: TRBJ2-7
CDR3: CASSLGRLAGMETQYF; DNA: TGCGCCAGCAGCTTGGGCCGACTAGCGGGGATGGAGACCCAGTACTTC; size: .; V: TRBV5-1; D: TRBD2; J: TRBJ2-5
CDR3: CASSPPSLAGREQYF; DNA: TGTGCCAGCTCACCACCATCCCTAGCGGGAAGGGAGCAGTACTTC; size: few; V: TRBV18; D: TRBD2; J: TRBJ2-7
CDR3: CASFGGREQFF; DNA: TGCGCCAGCTTTGGGGGACGTGAGCAGTTCTTC; size: few; V: TRBV5-1; D: .; J: TRBJ2-1
CDR3: CASAPTGGTEAFF; DNA: TGTGCCAGCGCCCCGACGGGGGGGACTGAAGCTTTCTTT; size: .; V: TRBV3-1; D: .; J: TRBJ1-1
CDR3: CASSLGRLAGVSYNEQFF; DNA: TGCGCCAGCAGCTTGGGCAGACTAGCGGGGGTTAGCTACAATGAGCAGTTCTTC; size: .; V: TRBV5-1; D: TRBD2; J: TRBJ2-1
CDR3: CASSQTGGDPDTQYF; DNA: TGCGCCAGCAGCCAGACAGGGGGGGACCCAGATACGCAGTATTTT; size: .; V: TRBV4-3; D: TRBD1; J: TRBJ2-3
CDR3: CASRKVSSYEQYF; DNA: TGTGCCAGCAGAAAAGTTAGCTCCTACGAGCAGTACTTC; size: few; V: TRBV6-5; D: .; J: TRBJ2-7
CDR3: CASSPPKHPYEQYF; DNA: TGTGCCAGCTCACCACCCAAACATCCCTACGAGCAGTACTTC; size: many; V: TRBV18; D: .; J: TRBJ2-7
CDR3: CSVGASGLTNQETQYF; DNA: TGCAGCGTTGGGGCTAGCGGATTGACAAACCAAGAGACCCAGTACTTC; size: .; V: TRBV29-1; D: TRBD2; J: TRBJ2-5
CDR3: CASSLGVAVVGSTGELFF; DNA: TGTGCCAGCAGCTTGGGAGTAGCCGTGGTGGGGAGTACCGGGGAGCTGTTTTTT; size: .; V: TRBV5-6; D: .; J: TRBJ2-2
CDR3: CASSPAGPGAGNTEAFF; DNA: TGTGCCAGTAGTCCGGCGGGTCCCGGGGCTGGGAACACTGAAGCTTTCTTT; size: .; V: TRBV19; D: .; J: TRBJ1-1
CDR3: CSVMRQGSGEQYF; DNA: TGCAGCGTCATGAGACAGGGGTCTGGGGAGCAGTACTTC; size: few; V: TRBV29-1; D: TRBD1; J: TRBJ2-7
CDR3: CASSWTSGGAADTQYF; DNA: TGTGCCAGCAGTTGGACTAGCGGGGGGGCAGCAGATACGCAGTATTTT; size: few; V: TRBV27; D: TRBD2; J: TRBJ2-3
CDR3: CASSFRTGQPNEKLFF; DNA: TGTGCCAGCAGCTTTAGGACGGGACAGCCTAATGAAAAACTGTTTTTT; size: few; V: TRBV5-8; D: TRBD1; J: TRBJ1-4
CDR3: CASSSGTIYEQFF; DNA: TGTGCCAGCAGCTCCGGGACTATTTATGAGCAGTTCTTC; size: few; V: TRBV11-2; D: TRBD2; J: TRBJ2-1
CDR3: CASSGDRGTSVSIYEQYF; DNA: TGTGCCAGCAGTGGGGACCGGGGCACGTCGGTTTCGATCTACGAGCAGTACTTC; size: many; V: TRBV12-3/TRBV12-4; D: .; J: TRBJ2-7
CDR3: CASKKWDTTGELFF; DNA: TGTGCCAGCAAAAAATGGGACACCACCGGGGAGCTGTTTTTT; size: few; V: TRBV25-1; D: .; J: TRBJ2-2
CDR3: CASSRWITRAQETQYF; DNA: TGTGCCAGCAGTCGTTGGATTACCAGGGCCCAAGAGACCCAGTACTTC; size: .; V: TRBV12-3/TRBV12-4; D: .; J: TRBJ2-5
CDR3: CSVEGLAGFGYTF; DNA: TGCAGCGTTGAAGGCCTGGCAGGGTTCGGATACACCTTC; size: .; V: TRBV29-1; D: .; J: TRBJ1-2